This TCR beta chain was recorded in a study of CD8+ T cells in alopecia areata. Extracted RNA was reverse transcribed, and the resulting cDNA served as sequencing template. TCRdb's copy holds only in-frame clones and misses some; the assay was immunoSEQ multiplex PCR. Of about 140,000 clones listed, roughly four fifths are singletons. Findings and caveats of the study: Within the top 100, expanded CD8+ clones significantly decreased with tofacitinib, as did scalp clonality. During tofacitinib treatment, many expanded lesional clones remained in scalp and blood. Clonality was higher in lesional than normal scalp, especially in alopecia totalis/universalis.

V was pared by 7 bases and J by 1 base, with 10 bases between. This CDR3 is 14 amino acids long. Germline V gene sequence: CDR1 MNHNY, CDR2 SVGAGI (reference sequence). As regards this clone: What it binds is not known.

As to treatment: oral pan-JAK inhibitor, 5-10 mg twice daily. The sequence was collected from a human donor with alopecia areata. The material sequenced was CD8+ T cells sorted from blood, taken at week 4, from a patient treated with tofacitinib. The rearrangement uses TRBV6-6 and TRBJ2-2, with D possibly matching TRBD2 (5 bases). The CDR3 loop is CASMFGENTGELFF. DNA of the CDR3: TGTGCCAGCATGTTCGGGGAGAACACCGGGGAGCTGTTTTTT.